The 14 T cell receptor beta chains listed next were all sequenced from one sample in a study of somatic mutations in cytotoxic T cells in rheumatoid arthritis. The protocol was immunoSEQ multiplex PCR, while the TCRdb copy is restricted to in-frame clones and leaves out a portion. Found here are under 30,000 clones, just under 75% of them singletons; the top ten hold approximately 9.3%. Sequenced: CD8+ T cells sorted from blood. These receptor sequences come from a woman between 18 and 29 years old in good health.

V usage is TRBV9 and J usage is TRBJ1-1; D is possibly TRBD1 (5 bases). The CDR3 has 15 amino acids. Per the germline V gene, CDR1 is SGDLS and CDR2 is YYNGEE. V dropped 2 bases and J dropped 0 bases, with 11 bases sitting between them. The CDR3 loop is CASSVWDGMNTEAFF. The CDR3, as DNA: TGTGCCAGCAGCGTTTGGGACGGGATGAACACTGAAGCTTTCTTT.

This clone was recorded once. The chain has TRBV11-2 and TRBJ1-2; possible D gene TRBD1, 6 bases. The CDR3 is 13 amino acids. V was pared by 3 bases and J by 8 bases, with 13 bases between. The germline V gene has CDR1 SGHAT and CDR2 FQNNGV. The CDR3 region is CASSLGRGGGYTF. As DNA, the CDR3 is TGTGCCAGCAGCTTGGGCAGGGGTGGAGGCTACACCTTC.

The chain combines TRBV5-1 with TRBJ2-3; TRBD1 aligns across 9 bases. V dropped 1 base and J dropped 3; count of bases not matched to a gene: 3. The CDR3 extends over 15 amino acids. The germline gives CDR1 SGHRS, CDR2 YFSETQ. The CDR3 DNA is TGCGCCAGCAGCTTGACAGGGGGCCTTACAGATACGCAGTATTTT. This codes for CASSLTGGLTDTQYF.

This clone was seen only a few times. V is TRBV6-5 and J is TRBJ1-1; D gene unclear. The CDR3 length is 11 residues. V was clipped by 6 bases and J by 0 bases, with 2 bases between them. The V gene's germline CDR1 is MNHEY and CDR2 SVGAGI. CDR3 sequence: CASRVNTEAFF. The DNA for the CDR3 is TGTGCCAGCAGGGTGAACACTGAAGCTTTCTTT.

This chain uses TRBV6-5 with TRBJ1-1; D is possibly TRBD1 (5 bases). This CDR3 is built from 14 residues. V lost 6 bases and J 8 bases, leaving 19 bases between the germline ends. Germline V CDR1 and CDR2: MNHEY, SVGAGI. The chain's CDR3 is CASRGIGGSAEAFF. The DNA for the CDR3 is TGTGCCAGCAGGGGGATTGGGGGGTCGGCCGAAGCTTTCTTT.

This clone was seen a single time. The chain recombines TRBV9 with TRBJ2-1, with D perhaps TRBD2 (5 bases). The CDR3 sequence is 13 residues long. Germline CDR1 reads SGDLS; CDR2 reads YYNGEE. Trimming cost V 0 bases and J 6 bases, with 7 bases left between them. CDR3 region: CASSVDGINEQFF. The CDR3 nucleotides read TGTGCCAGCAGCGTAGACGGGATCAATGAGCAGTTCTTC.

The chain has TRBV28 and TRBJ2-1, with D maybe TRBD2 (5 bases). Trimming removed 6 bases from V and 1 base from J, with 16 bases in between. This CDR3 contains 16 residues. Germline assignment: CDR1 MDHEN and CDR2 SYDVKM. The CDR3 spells CASRETTGVSYNEQFF. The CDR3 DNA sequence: TGTGCCAGCAGGGAAACAACCGGGGTATCCTACAATGAGCAGTTCTTC.

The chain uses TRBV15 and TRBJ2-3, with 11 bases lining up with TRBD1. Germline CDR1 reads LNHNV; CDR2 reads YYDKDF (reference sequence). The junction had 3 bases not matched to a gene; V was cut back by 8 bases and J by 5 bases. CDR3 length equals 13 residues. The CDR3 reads CATGTGGLDTQYF. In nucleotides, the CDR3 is TGTGCCACCGGGACAGGGGGTTTAGATACGCAGTATTTT.

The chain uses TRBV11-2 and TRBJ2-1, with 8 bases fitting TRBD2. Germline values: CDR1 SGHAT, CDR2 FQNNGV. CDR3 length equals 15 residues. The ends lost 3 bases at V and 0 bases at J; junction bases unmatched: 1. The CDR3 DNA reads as TGTGCCAGCAGCTTCAGCGGGAGCTCCTACAATGAGCAGTTCTTC. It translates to CASSFSGSSYNEQFF. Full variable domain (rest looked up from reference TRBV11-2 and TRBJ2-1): EAGVAQSPRYKIIEKRQSVAFWCNPISGHATLYWYQQILGQGPKLLIQFQNNGVVDDSQLPKDRFSAERLKGVDSTLKIQPAKLEDSAVYLCASSFSGSSYNEQFFGPGTRLTVL.

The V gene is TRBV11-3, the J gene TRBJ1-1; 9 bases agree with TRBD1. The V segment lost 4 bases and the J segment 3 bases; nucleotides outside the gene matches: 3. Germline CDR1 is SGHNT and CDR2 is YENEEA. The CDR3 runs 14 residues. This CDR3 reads CASSSGTGHTEAFF. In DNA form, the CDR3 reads TGTGCCAGCAGCTCCGGGACAGGGCACACTGAAGCTTTCTTT.

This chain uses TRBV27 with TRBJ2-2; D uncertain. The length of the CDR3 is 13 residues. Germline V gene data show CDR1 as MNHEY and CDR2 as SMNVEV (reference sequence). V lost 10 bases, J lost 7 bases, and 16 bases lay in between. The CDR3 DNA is TGTGCCACCAGATGGGGTGGTAGCGGGGAGCTGTTTTTT. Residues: CATRWGGSGELFF.

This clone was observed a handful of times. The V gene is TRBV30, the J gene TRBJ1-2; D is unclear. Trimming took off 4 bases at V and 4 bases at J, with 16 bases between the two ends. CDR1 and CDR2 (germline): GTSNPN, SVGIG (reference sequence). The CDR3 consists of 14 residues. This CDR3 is CAWTSGLPPYGYTF. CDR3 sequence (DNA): TGTGCCTGGACCTCGGGCCTACCCCCCTATGGCTACACCTTC.

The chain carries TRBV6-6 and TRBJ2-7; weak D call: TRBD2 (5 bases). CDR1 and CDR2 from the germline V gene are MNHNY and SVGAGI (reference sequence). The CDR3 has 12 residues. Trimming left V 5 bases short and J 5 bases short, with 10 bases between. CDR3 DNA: TGTGCCAGCAGTCCGACGGGGAACGAGCAGTACTTC. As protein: CASSPTGNEQYF.

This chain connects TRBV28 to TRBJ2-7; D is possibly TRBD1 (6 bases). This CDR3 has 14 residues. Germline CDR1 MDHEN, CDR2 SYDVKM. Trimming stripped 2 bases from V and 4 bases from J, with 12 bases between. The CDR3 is CASSLVVRGYEQYF. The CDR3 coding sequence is TGTGCCAGCAGTTTAGTGGTCAGGGGTTACGAGCAGTACTTC.